The 25 T cell receptor beta chains given below trace back to one sample, sequenced in a study of blood T cells in healthy people across ages. For the second PCR, which ran for roughly 6 to 12 cycles, a sample-barcoded 5' primer and a J-beta primer mix were used. TCRdb re-called the 5' RACE reads with MiXCR, one entry per CDR3 protein. This table has 1 million or so distinct CDR3 sequences, about 23% appearing once. These data are also associated with another study on T cells of mothers and their children.

Source material: blood. These receptors came from a girl aged 2-10 years in good health.

The CDR3 bases are TGTGCCAGCAGTTTGGGCAGGGGGGGATACAATGAGCAGTTCTTC. This sequence encodes CASSLGRGGYNEQFF. The gene calls are TRBV12-3 or TRBV12-4 and TRBJ2-1; the D gene could be TRBD1 or TRBD2 (7 bases each). The V end lost 3 bases, the J end lost 4 bases, and 13 bases lay between the germline ends. This CDR3 is built from 15 residues.

This clonotype was observed a few times. V usage is TRBV28 and J usage is TRBJ1-4; no reliable D call. V was trimmed by 5 bases and J by 4 bases, leaving 11 bases between them. The germline V gene encodes CDR1 MDHEN and CDR2 SYDVKM. This CDR3 spans 14 amino acids. The CDR3 coding sequence is TGTGCCAGCAGTATTAGGTTCGGTAATGAAAAACTGTTTTTT. Its protein product is CASSIRFGNEKLFF.

V gene TRBV5-6 combines with J gene TRBJ2-5, with a tentative D call TRBD1 (6 bases). The germline V gene encodes CDR1 SGHDT and CDR2 YYEEEE. This CDR3 has 17 residues. Trimming shortened V by 4 bases and J by 1 base, and 20 bases separated the two germline ends. The CDR3 sequence: CASSPSMVETGQETQYF. CDR3 bases: TGTGCCAGCAGCCCCTCCATGGTCGAGACAGGCCAAGAGACCCAGTACTTC.

J is TRBJ2-1 and V is TRBV7-3; 8 bases are a match to TRBD2. Trimming removed 1 base from V and 1 base from J; junction bases left unmatched: 3. This CDR3 comprises 16 residues. Germline CDR1 SGHTA, CDR2 FQGTGA. The CDR3 reads CASSLNGGASYNEQFF. The CDR3 region has the DNA TGTGCCAGCAGCTTAAACGGGGGGGCTTCCTACAATGAGCAGTTCTTC.

About this clonotype itself: Without the conserved terminal phenylalanine or tryptophan, this CDR3 likely stems from a read error. The J gene is TRBJ2-7, the V gene TRBV7-9; D is unclear. The CDR3 is made up of 13 amino acids. V lost 6 bases, J lost 0 bases, and 9 bases lay in between. Germline lookup yields CDR1 SEHNR and CDR2 FQNEAQ (reference sequence). The CDR3, as DNA: TGTGCCAGCAGTCCAACCAGCTCCTACGAGCAGTACCTC. Amino acids: CASSPTSSYEQYL.

This clonotype occurred a few times. The V and J genes are TRBV3-1 and TRBJ1-6; D is perhaps TRBD1 (5 bases). With 1 base removed from V and 7 bases from J, the gap between germline ends came to 8 bases. The CDR3 consists of 14 residues. CDR1 and CDR2 from the germline V gene are LGHDT and YNNKEL (reference sequence). The DNA of the CDR3 is TGTGCCAGCAGCCAAGGAGGGGTGAATTCACCCCTCCACTTT. Its translation: CASSQGGVNSPLHF.

J is TRBJ2-5 and V is TRBV9, with 7 bases aligning to TRBD1. The J call is in doubt because the DNA end fits TRBJ2-7 better. The CDR3 sequence is 15 residues long. Germline CDR1 reads SGDLS; CDR2 reads YYNGEE. CDR3 in DNA: TGTGCCAGCAGTCAGACAGGGTTGGGCTCCTACGAGCAGTACTTC. Amino acid sequence: CASSQTGLGSYEQYF.

This sequence joins TRBV2 and TRBJ2-5, with D uncertain. The J call may be mistaken, given a closer DNA end match to TRBJ2-1. Germline V CDR1 and CDR2: SNHLY, FYNNEI. This CDR3 region has 12 residues. CDR3 loop: CASSQHNDEQFF. The CDR3 nucleotides are TGTGCCAGCAGTCAACATAACGATGAGCAGTTCTTC.

This rearrangement joins TRBV10-3 to TRBJ1-5; the D gene is possibly TRBD1 (6 bases). Germline V lookup: CDR1 ENHRY, CDR2 SYGVKD. This CDR3 is built from 14 residues. The V and J ends lost 7 bases and 4 bases respectively, with 14 bases between them. The CDR3 sequence is CAINGGGSNQPQHF. CDR3 coding DNA: TGTGCCATCAATGGGGGGGGCTCTAATCAGCCCCAGCATTTT.

This clonotype appeared a few times. The gene calls are TRBV20-1 and TRBJ1-1; D gene ambiguous. Germline CDR1 and CDR2: DFQATT and SNEGSKA (reference sequence). CDR3 length equals 13 residues. Trimming cost V 3 bases and J 10 bases, with 18 bases left between them. Here the CDR3 reads CSASKDTSEGAFF. For the CDR3, the DNA is TGCAGTGCTAGCAAAGACACCTCGGAGGGAGCTTTCTTT.

This chain links TRBV7-2 with TRBJ1-2; TRBD1 is a possible D gene (5 bases). The CDR3 covers 17 residues. Trimming stripped 2 bases from V and 4 bases from J, with 20 bases between. Per the germline V gene, CDR1 is SGHTA and CDR2 is FQGNSA. The CDR3 DNA reads as TGTGCCAGCAGCTTAAATCCAGGGTGGGCTGTACTCTATGGCTACACCTTC. Its translation: CASSLNPGWAVLYGYTF.

The V gene is TRBV29-1, the J gene TRBJ1-4; 7 bases line up with TRBD1. The CDR3 sequence is 15 residues long. Germline loops: CDR1 SQVTM, CDR2 ANQGSEA. The trim removed 6 bases at V and 4 bases at J, leaving 11 bases unmatched. CDR3 region: CSVGDSSKDNEKLFF. For the CDR3, the DNA is TGCAGCGTCGGGGACAGTAGCAAGGATAATGAAAAACTGTTTTTT.

The CDR3, as DNA: TGTGCCAGCAGTAAATCGGGACTAAACTATGGCTACACCTTC. Amino acids: CASSKSGLNYGYTF. This chain joins TRBV9 and TRBJ1-2; TRBD1 might be the D (5 bases). With 5 bases removed from V and 2 bases from J, the gap between germline ends came to 13 bases. The V gene's germline CDR1 is SGDLS and CDR2 YYNGEE. This CDR3 is 14 amino acids long.

This clonotype came up many times. This chain uses TRBV9 with TRBJ2-1; tentatively, D is TRBD1 (5 bases). The V gene lost 3 bases and the J gene lost 8 bases, with 9 bases spanning the gap. There are 12 residues in the CDR3. The V gene's germline CDR1 is SGDLS and CDR2 YYNGEE. This chain's CDR3 is CASSDQGDEQFF. Here the CDR3 DNA reads TGTGCCAGCAGCGACCAGGGTGATGAGCAGTTCTTC.

The chain combines TRBV7-9 with TRBJ2-5; unclear D gene. This CDR3 region has 15 residues. Trimming stripped 2 bases from V and 1 base from J, with 11 bases between. CDR1 SEHNR and CDR2 FQNEAQ come from the germline V gene (reference sequence). As DNA, the CDR3 is TGTGCCAGCAGCTTACATTCACAGTTCCAAGAGACCCAGTACTTC. Residues: CASSLHSQFQETQYF.

This chain links TRBV10-3 with TRBJ2-7; 10 nucleotides agree with TRBD2. Germline V gene lookup returns CDR1 ENHRY and CDR2 SYGVKD. V gave up 4 bases and J gave up 6 bases; unmatched junction bases: 9. The CDR3 spans 15 residues. The CDR3 region is CAISVASGSTGEQYF. DNA for the CDR3: TGTGCCATCAGTGTCGCTAGCGGGAGTACGGGCGAGCAGTACTTC.

The chain uses TRBV11-3 and TRBJ2-3; maybe TRBD2 (5 bases). Trimming shortened V by 5 bases and J by 0 bases, and 12 bases separated the two germline ends. CDR3 length equals 15 residues. Germline-derived CDR1 and CDR2 are SGHNT and YENEEA. The CDR3, as DNA: TGTGCCAGCAGCCCGGAGACTACCAGCACAGATACGCAGTATTTT. Amino acid sequence: CASSPETTSTDTQYF.

In its sample, this clonotype was seen a few times. The V gene is TRBV12-3 or TRBV12-4, the J gene TRBJ2-1; TRBD1 aligns across 9 bases. With V trimmed by 1 base and J by 6 bases, 4 bases remained unmatched. The CDR3 totals 15 residues. The CDR3 loop is CASSLGTGVANEQFF. The CDR3 DNA sequence: TGTGCCAGCAGTTTAGGGACAGGGGTTGCCAATGAGCAGTTCTTC.

This clonotype was picked up a small number of times. This rearrangement joins TRBV7-8 to TRBJ1-2, with 9 nucleotides matching TRBD1. The CDR3 has 15 amino acids. V trimming: 1 base; J trimming: 6 bases; junction bases outside the gene matches: 6. From germline, CDR1 is SGHVS and CDR2 FQNEAQ. CDR3 in amino acids: CASSLVGGQGNGYTF. The DNA of the CDR3 is TGTGCCAGCAGCTTAGTTGGGGGACAGGGAAATGGCTACACCTTC.

This clonotype was picked up a small number of times. This chain joins TRBV29-1 and TRBJ1-1, with D possibly being TRBD1 (5 bases). This CDR3 region has 16 residues. Germline-derived CDR1 and CDR2 are SQVTM and ANQGSEA. V was pared by 4 bases and J by 2 bases, with 20 bases between. The CDR3 DNA reads as TGCAGCGTTGGAGTCAGGGAAGTAAATGGTAACACTGAAGCTTTCTTT. It codes for CSVGVREVNGNTEAFF.

The gene calls are TRBV13 and TRBJ2-4, with D possibly TRBD2 on 6 matching bases. This CDR3 has 15 amino acids. V gave up 5 bases and J gave up 1 base, with 12 bases separating them. Germline CDR1 reads PRHDT; CDR2 reads FYEKMQ (reference sequence). The CDR3 region has the DNA TGTGCCAGCAGCGGAGGGGTTTTGGCCAAAAACATTCAGTACTTC. It specifies CASSGGVLAKNIQYF.

This clonotype was observed a few times. One base away lies a much larger clone, so this may be a sequencing read error. This sequence joins TRBV3-1 and TRBJ2-5; unclear D gene. The CDR3 sequence is 13 residues long. In germline, CDR1 is LGHDT, CDR2 YNNKEL (reference sequence). CDR3 in DNA: TGTGCCAGCAGCCAAATAGGTGGGAAGGCGATGGCCTTC. It is translated as CASSQIGGKAMAF.

Here the CDR3 DNA reads TGTGCCAGCAGTTATTCCACCCGAGCCGACGAAGCTTTCTTT. This codes for CASSYSTRADEAFF. This chain connects TRBV6-5 to TRBJ1-1; unclear D gene. V was cut by 3 bases and J by 8 bases, with 16 bases left in between. Germline CDR1 is MNHEY and CDR2 is SVGAGI. CDR3 size: 14 residues.

This clonotype has only a few counts. An end of the junction differs from the germline gene, which may be a read error. The V gene is TRBV6-1, the J gene TRBJ2-7, with TRBD2 matching 7 bases. The germline V gene encodes CDR1 MNHNS and CDR2 SASEGT. This CDR3 is 14 amino acids long. The DNA for the CDR3 is TGCGCCAGCAGTAGGACTAGTTCTGCCTACGAGCAGTACTTC. Translated: CASSRTSSAYEQYF.

The chain recombines TRBV27 with TRBJ2-7; TRBD1 is a possible D gene (6 bases). The CDR3 runs to 15 residues. V was cut by 1 base and J by 6 bases, with 16 bases left in between. CDR1 and CDR2 from the germline V gene are MNHEY and SMNVEV (reference sequence). The CDR3 coding sequence is TGTGCCAGCAGTTTATTGGGGGCCACCGATGGCGAGCAGTACTTC. Its translation: CASSLLGATDGEQYF.